These T cell receptor beta chains were read from a single sample in a study of shared clonotypes between healthy human individuals. TCRdb's table, derived via immunoSEQ multiplex PCR, lists solely in-frame clones and lacks some. The sample gives hundreds of thousands of clones, about 70% of which show up once; about 10% is in the top ten. Sequencing was performed on memory CD4+ T cells sorted from blood. The origin of the receptors is a man aged 25-45 years in good health. Both conserved end residues are part of each CDR3. Each record gives: CDR3 length, D gene, clone size, J gene, V gene, CDR3 protein, CDR3 DNA. The D gene is left open where the match is weak. Size values are once, few and many counts, or a class for expanded clones, and some rows have none.

14,.,once,TRBJ1-1,TRBV5-1,CASSGGTGNTEAFF,TGCGCCAGCAGCGGGGGGACGGGCAACACTGAAGCTTTCTTT
11,.,.,TRBJ2-7,TRBV30,CAREVGYEQYF,TGTGCGCGTGAAGTAGGCTACGAGCAGTACTTC
15,.,.,TRBJ1-2,TRBV5-1,CASSLATGTNYGYTF,TGCGCCAGCAGCTTGGCTACCGGGACTAACTATGGCTACACCTTC
14,.,.,TRBJ2-3,TRBV5-1,CASSLNPATDTQYF,TGCGCCAGCAGCTTGAATCCGGCCACAGATACGCAGTATTTT
13,.,few,TRBJ1-3,TRBV5-6,CASSFNRRNTIYF,TGTGCCAGCAGCTTTAACAGGCGAAACACCATATATTTT
13,.,few,TRBJ2-3,TRBV7-2,CASRPGGTDTQYF,TGTGCCAGCAGACCTGGGGGCACAGATACGCAGTATTTT
16,.,.,TRBJ2-1,TRBV11-2,CASNGFSGRTGNEQFF,TGTGCCAGCAACGGATTTAGCGGACGTACCGGTAATGAGCAGTTCTTC
15,.,.,TRBJ2-7,TRBV15,CATSRGNSGANEQYF,TGTGCCACCAGCAGAGGTAACTCAGGAGCAAACGAGCAGTACTTC
18,TRBD2,.,TRBJ2-2,TRBV10-1,CASSEPGLAGDRTGELFF,TGCGCCAGCAGTGAGCCGGGACTAGCGGGAGACCGGACCGGGGAGCTGTTTTTT
14,.,.,TRBJ2-1,TRBV28,CASSLWDKGQGQFF,TGTGCCAGCAGTTTATGGGATAAGGGGCAAGGGCAGTTCTTC
12,.,.,TRBJ2-7,TRBV28,CASSTGTPEQYF,TGTGCCAGCAGTACAGGAACTCCAGAGCAGTACTTC
12,TRBD1,few,TRBJ1-2,TRBV5-4,CAIQQGAIGYTF,TGTGCCATTCAACAGGGGGCAATCGGCTACACCTTC
14,.,.,TRBJ2-1,TRBV10-2,CASSARETDNEQFF,TGCGCCAGCAGTGCCCGGGAGACCGACAATGAGCAGTTCTTC
14,TRBD2,many,TRBJ2-1,TRBV5-1,CASSFGTSGLGQFF,TGCGCCAGCAGCTTTGGGACTAGCGGCTTAGGGCAGTTCTTC
15,.,once,TRBJ2-3,TRBV18,CASSPRTIGTDTQYF,TGTGCCAGCTCACCAAGGACGATAGGCACAGATACGCAGTATTTT
19,.,.,TRBJ2-6,TRBV7-9,CASSLRDSSPSSGANVLTF,TGTGCCAGCAGTCTCCGGGACTCAAGTCCCAGCTCTGGGGCCAACGTCCTGACTTTC
14,TRBD1,.,TRBJ2-3,TRBV5-1,CASSHGQAGDTQYF,TGCGCCAGCAGCCATGGACAGGCGGGAGATACGCAGTATTTT
12,.,.,TRBJ2-7,TRBV5-6,CASRLGTYEQYF,TGTGCCAGCAGGCTAGGTACCTACGAGCAGTACTTC
13,.,few,TRBJ2-7,TRBV2,CASEGTPGVEQYF,TGTGCCAGCGAGGGGACGCCGGGAGTCGAGCAGTACTTC
14,.,.,TRBJ2-2,TRBV27,CASSLSVNTGELFF,TGTGCCAGCAGTTTATCAGTAAACACCGGGGAGCTGTTTTTT
16,.,.,TRBJ2-5,TRBV18,CASSRAARGLQETQYF,TGTGCCAGCTCACGGGCTGCAAGAGGCCTCCAAGAGACCCAGTACTTC
15,TRBD1,.,TRBJ1-1,TRBV28,CASTTGGFVNTEAFF,TGTGCCAGCACGACAGGGGGCTTCGTGAACACTGAAGCTTTCTTT
17,TRBD1,.,TRBJ1-1,TRBV27,CASNRLGTAVMTYEAFF,TGTGCCAGCAACCGGCTCGGGACAGCCGTGATGACTTATGAAGCTTTCTTT
11,.,.,TRBJ1-2,TRBV28,CASSRSYGYTF,TGTGCCAGCAGTCGCAGCTATGGCTACACCTTC
16,TRBD2,.,TRBJ2-7,TRBV5-6,CASSLAGLAESYEQYF,TGTGCCAGCAGCTTGGCCGGACTAGCGGAGTCCTACGAGCAGTACTTC
15,.,.,TRBJ2-7,TRBV19,CASRLAPTGSYEQYF,TGTGCCAGTAGACTGGCCCCGACAGGCTCCTACGAGCAGTACTTC
16,TRBD2,.,TRBJ2-1,TRBV19,CASSKTSGRADNEQFF,TGTGCCAGTAGTAAAACTAGCGGGAGGGCCGACAATGAGCAGTTCTTC
11,.,.,TRBJ2-3,TRBV20-1,CSARVVDTQYF,TGCAGTGCTAGAGTGGTGGATACGCAGTATTTT
16,TRBD1,.,TRBJ2-5,TRBV4-1,CASSQDGAGGGETQYF,TGCGCCAGCAGCCAAGATGGGGCAGGGGGCGGAGAGACCCAGTACTTC
15,TRBD1,few,TRBJ2-7,TRBV6-1,CARPTSGTGVDEQYF,TGTGCCAGGCCAACTTCCGGGACAGGGGTAGACGAGCAGTACTTC
16,TRBD2,.,TRBJ2-1,TRBV27,CASSFGRPSGTNEQFF,TGTGCCAGCAGTTTCGGTCGGCCTAGCGGGACTAATGAGCAGTTCTTC
14,.,.,TRBJ2-3,TRBV6-5,CASSAYRSPDTQYF,TGTGCCAGCAGTGCATATAGAAGTCCAGATACGCAGTATTTT
14,.,once,TRBJ2-5,TRBV28,CASSHRVGGETQYF,TGTGCCAGCAGCCACCGCGTGGGTGGAGAGACCCAGTACTTC
19,.,few,TRBJ2-7,TRBV21-1,CASSKWSTSVACHRDEQYF,TGTGCCAGCAGCAAATGGTCGACTAGCGTCGCTTGTCATCGGGACGAGCAGTACTTC
13,.,once,TRBJ2-3,TRBV28,CASSFSGTDTQYF,TGTGCCAGCAGTTTTAGCGGCACAGATACGCAGTATTTT
15,TRBD1,.,TRBJ2-7,TRBV7-9,CASSLVGTGSYEQYF,TGTGCCAGCAGCTTAGTTGGGACAGGATCTTACGAGCAGTACTTC
15,TRBD1,few,TRBJ2-1,TRBV6-5,CASSTGTGRWNEQFF,TGTGCCAGCAGTACCGGGACAGGGAGATGGAATGAGCAGTTCTTC
13,.,.,TRBJ2-1,TRBV5-1,CASSKDSNNEQFF,TGCGCCAGCAGCAAGGACAGTAACAATGAGCAGTTCTTC
16,TRBD1,.,TRBJ2-5,TRBV18,CASSPTSGTGQETQYF,TGTGCCAGCTCACCAACGTCCGGGACAGGCCAAGAGACCCAGTACTTC
13,.,.,TRBJ1-5,TRBV2,CASIGSAGQPQHF,TGTGCCAGCATAGGGTCTGCGGGTCAGCCCCAGCATTTT